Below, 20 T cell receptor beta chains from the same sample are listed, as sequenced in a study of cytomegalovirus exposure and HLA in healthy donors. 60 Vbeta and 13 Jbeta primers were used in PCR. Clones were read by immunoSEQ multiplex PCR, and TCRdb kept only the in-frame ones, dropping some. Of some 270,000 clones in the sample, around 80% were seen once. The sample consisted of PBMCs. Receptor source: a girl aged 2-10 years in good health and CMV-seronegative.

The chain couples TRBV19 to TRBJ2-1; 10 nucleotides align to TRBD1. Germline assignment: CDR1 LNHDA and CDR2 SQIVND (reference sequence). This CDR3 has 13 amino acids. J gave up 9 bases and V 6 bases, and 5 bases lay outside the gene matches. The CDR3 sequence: CASRGQGHGEQFF. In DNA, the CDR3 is TGTGCCAGTAGGGGACAGGGGCATGGTGAGCAGTTCTTC.

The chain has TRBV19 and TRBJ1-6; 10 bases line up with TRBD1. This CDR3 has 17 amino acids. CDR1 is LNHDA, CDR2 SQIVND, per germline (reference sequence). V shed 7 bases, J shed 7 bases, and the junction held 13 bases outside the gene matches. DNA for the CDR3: TGTGCCAGTAACAACCGGGACAGGGGAATCGTAAATTCACCCCTCCACTTT. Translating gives CASNNRDRGIVNSPLHF.

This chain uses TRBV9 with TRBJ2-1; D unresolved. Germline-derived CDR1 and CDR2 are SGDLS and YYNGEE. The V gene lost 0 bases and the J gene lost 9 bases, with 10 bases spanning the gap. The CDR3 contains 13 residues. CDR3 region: CASSVASWAEQFF. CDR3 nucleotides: TGTGCCAGCAGCGTAGCCTCCTGGGCTGAGCAGTTCTTC. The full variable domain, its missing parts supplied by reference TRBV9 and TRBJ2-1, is DSGVTQTPKHLITATGQRVTLRCSPRSGDLSVYWYQQSLDQGLQFLIQYYNGEERAKGNILERFSAQQFPDLHSELNLSSLELGDSALYFCASSVASWAEQFFGPGTRLTVL.

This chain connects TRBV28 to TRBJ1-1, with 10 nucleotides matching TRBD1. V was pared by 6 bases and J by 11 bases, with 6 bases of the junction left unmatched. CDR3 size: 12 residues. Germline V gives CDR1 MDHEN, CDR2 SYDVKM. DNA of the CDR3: TGTGCCAGCAGCACCTGGACAGGGGGGGCTTTCTTT. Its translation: CASSTWTGGAFF.

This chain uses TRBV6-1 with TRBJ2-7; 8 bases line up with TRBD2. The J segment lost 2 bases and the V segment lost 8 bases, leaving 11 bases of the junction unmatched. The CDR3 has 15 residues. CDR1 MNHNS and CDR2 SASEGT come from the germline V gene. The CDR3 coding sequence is TGTGCCAGCGGTAGACTAGCGCGCCGACCCTACGAGCAGTACTTC. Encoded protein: CASGRLARRPYEQYF.

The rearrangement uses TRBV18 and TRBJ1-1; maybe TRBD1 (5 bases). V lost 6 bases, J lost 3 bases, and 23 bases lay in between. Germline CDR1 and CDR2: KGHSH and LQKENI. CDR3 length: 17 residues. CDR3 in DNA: TGTGCCAGCTCCGTTGACAGAAACTACCTTAGGGACACTGAAGCTTTCTTT. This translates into CASSVDRNYLRDTEAFF.

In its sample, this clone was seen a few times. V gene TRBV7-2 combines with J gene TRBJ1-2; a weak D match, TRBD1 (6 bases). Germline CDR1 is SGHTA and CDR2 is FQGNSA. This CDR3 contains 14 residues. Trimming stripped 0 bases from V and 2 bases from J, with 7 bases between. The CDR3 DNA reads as TGTGCCAGCAGCTTAGCGAGGGGGAACTATGGCTACACCTTC. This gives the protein CASSLARGNYGYTF.

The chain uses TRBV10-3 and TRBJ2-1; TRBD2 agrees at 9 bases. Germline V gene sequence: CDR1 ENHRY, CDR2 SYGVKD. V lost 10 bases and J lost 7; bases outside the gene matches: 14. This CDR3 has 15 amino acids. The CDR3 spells CATSPPRGGRNEQFF. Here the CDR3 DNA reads TGTGCCACTAGTCCCCCGCGGGGGGGCCGTAATGAGCAGTTCTTC.

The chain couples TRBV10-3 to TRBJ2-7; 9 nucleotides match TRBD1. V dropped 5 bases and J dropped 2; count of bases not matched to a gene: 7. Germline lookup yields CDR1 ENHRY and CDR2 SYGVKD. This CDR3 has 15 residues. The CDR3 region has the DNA TGTGCCATCAGTTGGGCCAACAGGGGGCCCTACGAGCAGTACTTC. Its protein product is CAISWANRGPYEQYF.

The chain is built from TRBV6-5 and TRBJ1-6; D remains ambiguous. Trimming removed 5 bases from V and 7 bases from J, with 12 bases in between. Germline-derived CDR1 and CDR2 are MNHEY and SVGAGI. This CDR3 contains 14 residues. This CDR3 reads CASSPSGRNSPLHF. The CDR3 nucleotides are TGTGCCAGCAGTCCGAGCGGTCGGAATTCACCCCTCCACTTT.

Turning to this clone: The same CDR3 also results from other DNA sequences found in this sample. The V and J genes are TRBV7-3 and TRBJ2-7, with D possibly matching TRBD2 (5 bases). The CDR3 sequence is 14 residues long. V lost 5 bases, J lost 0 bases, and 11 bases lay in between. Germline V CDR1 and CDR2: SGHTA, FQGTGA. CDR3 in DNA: TGTGCCAGCAGCCCGTCTGGGAGCTCCTACGAGCAGTACTTC. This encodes CASSPSGSSYEQYF.

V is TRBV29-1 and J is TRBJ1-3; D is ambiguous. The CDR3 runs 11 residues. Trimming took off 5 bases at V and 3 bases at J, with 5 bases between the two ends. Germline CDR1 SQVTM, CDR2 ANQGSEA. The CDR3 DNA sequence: TGCAGCGTTTTGAGTGGAAACACCATATATTTT. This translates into CSVLSGNTIYF. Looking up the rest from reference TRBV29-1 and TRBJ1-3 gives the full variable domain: SAVISQKPSRDICQRGTSLTIQCQVDSQVTMMFWYRQQPGQSLTLIATANQGSEATYESGFVIDKFPISRPNLTFSTLTVSNMSPEDSSIYLCSVLSGNTIYFGEGSWLTVV.

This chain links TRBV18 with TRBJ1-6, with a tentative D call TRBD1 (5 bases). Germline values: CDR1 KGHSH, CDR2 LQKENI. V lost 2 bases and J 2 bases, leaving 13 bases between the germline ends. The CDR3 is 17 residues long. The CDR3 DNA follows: TGTGCCAGCTCACCATCGGGGGGGGTGGCCTATAATTCACCCCTCCACTTT. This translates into CASSPSGGVAYNSPLHF.

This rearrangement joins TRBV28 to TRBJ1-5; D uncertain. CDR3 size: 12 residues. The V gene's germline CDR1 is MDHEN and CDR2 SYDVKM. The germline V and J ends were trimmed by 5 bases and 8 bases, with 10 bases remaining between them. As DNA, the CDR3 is TGTGCCAGCAGTGAGGAGTTTGAGCCCCAGCATTTT. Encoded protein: CASSEEFEPQHF.

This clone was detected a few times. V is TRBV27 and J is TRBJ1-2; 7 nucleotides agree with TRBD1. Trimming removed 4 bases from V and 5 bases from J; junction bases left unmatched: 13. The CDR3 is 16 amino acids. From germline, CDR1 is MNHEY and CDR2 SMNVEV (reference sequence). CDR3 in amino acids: CASSSKHAGTEYGYTF. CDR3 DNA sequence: TGTGCCAGCAGTTCGAAGCACGCCGGGACAGAGTATGGCTACACCTTC.

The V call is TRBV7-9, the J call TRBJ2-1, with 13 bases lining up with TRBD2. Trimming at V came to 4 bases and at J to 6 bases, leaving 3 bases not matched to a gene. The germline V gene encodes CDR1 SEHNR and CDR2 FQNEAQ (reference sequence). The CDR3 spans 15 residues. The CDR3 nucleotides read TGTGCCAGCAGCTACGGGACTAGCGGGGCCAATGAGCAGTTCTTC. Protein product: CASSYGTSGANEQFF.

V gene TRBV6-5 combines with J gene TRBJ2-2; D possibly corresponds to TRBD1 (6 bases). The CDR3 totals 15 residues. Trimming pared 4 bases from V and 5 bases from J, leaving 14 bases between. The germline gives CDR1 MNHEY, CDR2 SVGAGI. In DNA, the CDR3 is TGTGCCAGCAGTTTAAGGGAAAGGGGGACCGGGGAGCTGTTTTTT. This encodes CASSLRERGTGELFF.

CDR3 loop: CAWNPTSGSYEQYF. DNA for the CDR3: TGTGCCTGGAATCCCACTAGCGGGAGTTACGAGCAGTACTTC. The chain joins TRBV30 to TRBJ2-7; 11 bases are a match to TRBD2. Germline CDR1 and CDR2: GTSNPN and SVGIG (reference sequence). The V and J ends lost 4 bases and 4 bases, in that order; junction bases with no gene match: 6. The CDR3 loop spans 14 amino acids.

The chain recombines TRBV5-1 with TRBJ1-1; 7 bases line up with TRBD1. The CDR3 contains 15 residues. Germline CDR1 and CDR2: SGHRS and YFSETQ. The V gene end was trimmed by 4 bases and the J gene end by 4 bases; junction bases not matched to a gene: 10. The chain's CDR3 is CASSERQGGGTEAFF. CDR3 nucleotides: TGCGCCAGCAGCGAACGACAGGGAGGTGGCACTGAAGCTTTCTTT. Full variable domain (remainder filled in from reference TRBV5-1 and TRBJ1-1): KAGVTQTPRYLIKTRGQQVTLSCSPISGHRSVSWYQQTPGQGLQFLFEYFSETQRNKGNFPGRFSGRQFSNSRSEMNVSTLELGDSALYLCASSERQGGGTEAFFGQGTRLTVV.

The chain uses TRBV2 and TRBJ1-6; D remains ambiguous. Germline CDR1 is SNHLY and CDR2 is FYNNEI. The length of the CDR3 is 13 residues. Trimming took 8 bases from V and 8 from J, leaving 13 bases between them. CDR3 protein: CASLGLEDSPLHF. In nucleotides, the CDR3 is TGTGCCAGCCTGGGTTTGGAGGATTCACCCCTCCACTTT.